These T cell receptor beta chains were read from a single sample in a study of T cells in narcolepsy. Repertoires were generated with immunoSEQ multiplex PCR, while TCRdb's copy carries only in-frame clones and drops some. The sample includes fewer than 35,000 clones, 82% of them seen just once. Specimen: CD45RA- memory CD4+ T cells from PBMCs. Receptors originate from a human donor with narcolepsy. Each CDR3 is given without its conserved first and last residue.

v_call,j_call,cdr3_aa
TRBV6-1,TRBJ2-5,ASSEAAGETQY
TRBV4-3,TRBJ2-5,ASSRLGRPEETQY
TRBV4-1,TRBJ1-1,ASSQDLGVNTEAF
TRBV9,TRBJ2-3,ASTSGGMSTDTQY
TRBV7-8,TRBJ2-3,ASSFGGPREDTQY
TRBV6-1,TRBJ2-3,ASRAAGGFTDTQY
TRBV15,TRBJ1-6,ATSRDGSSYNSPLH
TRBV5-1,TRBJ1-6,ASSLWDSSNSPLH
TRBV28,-,ASGTGVYEQY
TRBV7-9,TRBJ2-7,ASSLSAGGPNEQY
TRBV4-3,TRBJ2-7,ASSQDFGTDSSYEQY
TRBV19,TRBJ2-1,ASTGLAGYSYNEQF
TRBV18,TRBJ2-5,ASSPPGRGGETQY
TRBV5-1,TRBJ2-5,ASSAYTDRGAQY
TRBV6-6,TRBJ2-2,ASSYSFAVSELF
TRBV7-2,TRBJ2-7,ASSLGGGSYEQY
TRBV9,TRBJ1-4,ASSITGQGVEKLF
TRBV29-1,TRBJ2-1,SVEDSGQYNEQF
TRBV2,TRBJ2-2,ASKLLAGDTGELF
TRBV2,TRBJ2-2,ASRRREGDTGELF